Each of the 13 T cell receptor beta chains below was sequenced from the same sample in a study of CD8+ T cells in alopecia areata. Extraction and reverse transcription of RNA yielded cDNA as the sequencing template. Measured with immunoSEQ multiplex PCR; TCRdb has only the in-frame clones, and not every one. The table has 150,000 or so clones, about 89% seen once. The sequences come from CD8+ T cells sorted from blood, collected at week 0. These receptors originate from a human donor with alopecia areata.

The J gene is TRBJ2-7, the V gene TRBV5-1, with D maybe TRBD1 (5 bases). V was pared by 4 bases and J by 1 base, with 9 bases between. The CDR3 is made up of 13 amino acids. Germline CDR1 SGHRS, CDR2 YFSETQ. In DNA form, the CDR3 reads TGCGCCAGCAGCGCGACAGATTCCTACGAGCAGTACTTC. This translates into CASSATDSYEQYF.

The CDR3 sequence: CASSLGGGSTEAFF. CDR3 coding DNA: TGCGCCAGCAGCTTGGGAGGGGGAAGCACTGAAGCTTTCTTT. The chain uses TRBV5-1 and TRBJ1-1; tentative D call: TRBD1 (6 bases). The ends were cut back, 0 bases at V and 4 bases at J, with 10 bases in the middle. Germline V lookup: CDR1 SGHRS, CDR2 YFSETQ. This CDR3 spans 14 amino acids.

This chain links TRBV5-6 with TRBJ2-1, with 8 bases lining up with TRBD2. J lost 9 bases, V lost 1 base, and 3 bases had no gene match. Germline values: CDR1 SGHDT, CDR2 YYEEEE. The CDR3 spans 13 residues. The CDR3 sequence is CASSLSAGGEQFF. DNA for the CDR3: TGTGCCAGCAGCTTGAGTGCGGGGGGTGAGCAGTTCTTC.

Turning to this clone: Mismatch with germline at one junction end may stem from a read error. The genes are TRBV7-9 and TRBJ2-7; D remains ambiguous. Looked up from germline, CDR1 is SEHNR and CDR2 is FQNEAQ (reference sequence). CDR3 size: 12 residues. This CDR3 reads CASSRQYYEQCF. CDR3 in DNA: TGTGCCAGCAGCCGACAATACTACGAGCAGTGCTTC.

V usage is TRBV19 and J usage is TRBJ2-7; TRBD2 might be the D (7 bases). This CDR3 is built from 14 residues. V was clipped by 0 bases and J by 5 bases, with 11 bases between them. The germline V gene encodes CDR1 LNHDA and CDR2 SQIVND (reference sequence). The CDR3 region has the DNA TGTGCCAGTAGTATAGACGGGGGGCTCGACGAGCAGTACTTC. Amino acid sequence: CASSIDGGLDEQYF. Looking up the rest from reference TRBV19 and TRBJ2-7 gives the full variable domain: DGGITQSPKYLFRKEGQNVTLSCEQNLNHDAMYWYRQDPGQGLRLIYYSQIVNDFQKGDIAEGYSVSREKKESFPLTVTSAQKNPTAFYLCASSIDGGLDEQYFGPGTRLTVT.

The CDR3 region is CASSGGGDVQYF. The CDR3 DNA follows: TGTGCCAGCAGCGGAGGGGGGGACGTTCAGTACTTC. The rearrangement joins TRBV11-2 to TRBJ2-4; D may be TRBD2 (7 bases). CDR3 length: 12 residues. In germline, CDR1 is SGHAT, CDR2 FQNNGV. Trimming removed 5 bases from V and 11 bases from J, with 13 bases in between.

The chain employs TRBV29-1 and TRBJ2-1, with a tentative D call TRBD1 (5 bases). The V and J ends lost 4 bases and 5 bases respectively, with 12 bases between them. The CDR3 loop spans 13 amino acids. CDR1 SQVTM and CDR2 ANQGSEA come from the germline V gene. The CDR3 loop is CSVVGVVDNEQFF. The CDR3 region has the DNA TGCAGCGTTGTAGGGGTGGTCGACAATGAGCAGTTCTTC.

This CDR3 reads CASRETGFPYEQYF. CDR3 sequence (DNA): TGTGCCAGCAGGGAGACAGGTTTCCCCTACGAGCAGTACTTC. The rearrangement uses TRBV2 and TRBJ2-7; perhaps TRBD1 as D (6 bases). Looked up from germline, CDR1 is SNHLY and CDR2 is FYNNEI. V gave up 6 bases and J gave up 2 bases, with 14 bases separating them. CDR3 size: 14 residues.

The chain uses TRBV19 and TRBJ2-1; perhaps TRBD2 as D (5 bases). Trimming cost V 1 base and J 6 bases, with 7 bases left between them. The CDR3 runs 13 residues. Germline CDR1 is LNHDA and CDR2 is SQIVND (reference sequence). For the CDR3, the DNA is TGTGCCAGTAGTATAGTTGCGGGCAATGAGCAGTTCTTC. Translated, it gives CASSIVAGNEQFF.

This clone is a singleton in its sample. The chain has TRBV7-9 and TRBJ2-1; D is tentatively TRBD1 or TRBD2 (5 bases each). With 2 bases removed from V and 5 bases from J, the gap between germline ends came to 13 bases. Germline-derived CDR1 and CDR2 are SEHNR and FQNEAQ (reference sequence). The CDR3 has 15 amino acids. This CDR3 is CASSLQGTFNNEQFF. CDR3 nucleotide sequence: TGTGCCAGCAGCTTACAAGGGACCTTCAACAATGAGCAGTTCTTC.

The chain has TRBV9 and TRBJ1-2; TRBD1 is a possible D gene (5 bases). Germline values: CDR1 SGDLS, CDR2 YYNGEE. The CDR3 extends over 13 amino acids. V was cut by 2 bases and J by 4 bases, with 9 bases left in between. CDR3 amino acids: CASSVAGAYGYTF. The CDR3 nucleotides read TGTGCCAGCAGCGTCGCCGGGGCCTATGGCTACACCTTC. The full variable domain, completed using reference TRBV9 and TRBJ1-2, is DSGVTQTPKHLITATGQRVTLRCSPRSGDLSVYWYQQSLDQGLQFLIQYYNGEERAKGNILERFSAQQFPDLHSELNLSSLELGDSALYFCASSVAGAYGYTFGSGTRLTVV.

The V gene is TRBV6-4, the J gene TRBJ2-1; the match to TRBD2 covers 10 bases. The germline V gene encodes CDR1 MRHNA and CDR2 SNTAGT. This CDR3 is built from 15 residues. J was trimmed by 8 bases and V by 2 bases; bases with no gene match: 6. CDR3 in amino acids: CASSDGAGGSDEQFF. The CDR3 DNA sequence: TGTGCCAGCAGTGACGGAGCGGGAGGGAGCGATGAGCAGTTCTTC.

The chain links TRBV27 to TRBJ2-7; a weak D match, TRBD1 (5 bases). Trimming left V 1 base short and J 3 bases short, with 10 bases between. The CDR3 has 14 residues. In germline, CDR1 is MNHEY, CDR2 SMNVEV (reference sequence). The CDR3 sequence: CASSLLGQSYEQYF. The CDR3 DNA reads TGTGCCAGCAGTTTATTGGGGCAGAGCTACGAGCAGTACTTC.